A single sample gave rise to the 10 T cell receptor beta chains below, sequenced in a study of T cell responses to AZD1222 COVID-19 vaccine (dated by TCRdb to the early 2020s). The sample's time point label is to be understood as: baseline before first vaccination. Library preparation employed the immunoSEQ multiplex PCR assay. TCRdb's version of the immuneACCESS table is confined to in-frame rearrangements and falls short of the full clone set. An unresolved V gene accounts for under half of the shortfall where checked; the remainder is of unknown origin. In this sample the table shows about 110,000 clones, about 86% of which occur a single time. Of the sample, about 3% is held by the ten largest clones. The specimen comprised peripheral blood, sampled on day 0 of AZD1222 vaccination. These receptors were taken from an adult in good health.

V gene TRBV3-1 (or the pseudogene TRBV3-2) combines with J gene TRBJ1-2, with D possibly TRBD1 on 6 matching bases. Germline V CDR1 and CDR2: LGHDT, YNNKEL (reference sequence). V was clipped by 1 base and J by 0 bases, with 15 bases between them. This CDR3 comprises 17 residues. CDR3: CASSQGLGQTTNYGYTF. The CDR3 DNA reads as TGTGCCAGCAGCCAAGGGCTTGGACAGACCACTAACTATGGCTACACCTTC.

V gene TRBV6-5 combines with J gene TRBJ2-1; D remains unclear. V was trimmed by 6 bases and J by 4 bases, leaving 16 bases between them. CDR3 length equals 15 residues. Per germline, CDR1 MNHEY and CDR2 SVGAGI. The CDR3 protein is CASRLHTLGYNEQFF. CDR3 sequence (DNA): TGTGCCAGCAGGCTTCACACCCTCGGGTACAATGAGCAGTTCTTC.

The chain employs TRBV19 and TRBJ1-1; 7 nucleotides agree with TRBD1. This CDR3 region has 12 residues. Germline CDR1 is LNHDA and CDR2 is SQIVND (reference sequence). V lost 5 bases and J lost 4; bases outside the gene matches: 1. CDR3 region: CASSRQGTEAFF. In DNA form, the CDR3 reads TGTGCCAGTAGTCGACAGGGCACTGAAGCTTTCTTT.

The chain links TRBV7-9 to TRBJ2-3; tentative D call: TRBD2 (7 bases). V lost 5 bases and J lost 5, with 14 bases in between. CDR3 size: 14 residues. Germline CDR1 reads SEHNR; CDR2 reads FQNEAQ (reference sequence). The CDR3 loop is CASSDGGPVDTQYF. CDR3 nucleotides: TGTGCCAGCAGCGACGGGGGGCCGGTAGATACGCAGTATTTT.

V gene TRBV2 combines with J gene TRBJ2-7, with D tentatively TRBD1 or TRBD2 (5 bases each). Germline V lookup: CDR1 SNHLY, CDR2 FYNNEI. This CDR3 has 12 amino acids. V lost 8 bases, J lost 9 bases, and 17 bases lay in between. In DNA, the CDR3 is TGTGCCAGCGGCCCGACCGGGGCCGGGCAGTACTTC. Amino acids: CASGPTGAGQYF. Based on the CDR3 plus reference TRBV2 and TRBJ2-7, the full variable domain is EPEVTQTPSHQVTQMGQEVILRCVPISNHLYFYWYRQILGQKVEFLVSFYNNEISEKSEIFDDQFSVERPDGSNFTLKIRSTKLEDSAMYFCASGPTGAGQYFGPGTRLTVT.

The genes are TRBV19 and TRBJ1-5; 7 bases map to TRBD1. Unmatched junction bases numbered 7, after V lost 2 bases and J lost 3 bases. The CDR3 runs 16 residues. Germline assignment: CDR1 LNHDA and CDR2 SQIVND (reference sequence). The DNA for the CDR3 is TGTGCCAGTAGTATAAGGGGGCGGACACCCAATCAGCCCCAGCATTTT. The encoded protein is CASSIRGRTPNQPQHF. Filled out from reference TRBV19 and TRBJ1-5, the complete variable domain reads DGGITQSPKYLFRKEGQNVTLSCEQNLNHDAMYWYRQDPGQGLRLIYYSQIVNDFQKGDIAEGYSVSREKKESFPLTVTSAQKNPTAFYLCASSIRGRTPNQPQHFGDGTRLSIL.

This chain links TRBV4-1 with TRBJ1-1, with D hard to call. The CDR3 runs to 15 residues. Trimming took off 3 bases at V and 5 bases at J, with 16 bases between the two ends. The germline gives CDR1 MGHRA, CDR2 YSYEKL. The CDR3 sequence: CASSQAGNSGTEAFF. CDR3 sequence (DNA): TGCGCCAGCAGCCAGGCCGGGAACTCGGGGACTGAAGCTTTCTTT.

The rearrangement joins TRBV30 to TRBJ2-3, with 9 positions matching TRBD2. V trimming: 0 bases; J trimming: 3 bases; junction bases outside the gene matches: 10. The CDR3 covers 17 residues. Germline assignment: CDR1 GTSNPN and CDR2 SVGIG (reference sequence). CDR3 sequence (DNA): TGTGCCTGGAGTGTTTGGGTCGGGCTAGCGGGAACAGATACGCAGTATTTT. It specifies CAWSVWVGLAGTDTQYF.

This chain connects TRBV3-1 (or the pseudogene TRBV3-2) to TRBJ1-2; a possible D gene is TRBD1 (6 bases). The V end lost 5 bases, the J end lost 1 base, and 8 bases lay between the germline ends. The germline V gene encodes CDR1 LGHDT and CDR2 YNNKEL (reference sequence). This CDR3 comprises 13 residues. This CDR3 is CASSRQDNYGYTF. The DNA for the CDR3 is TGTGCCAGCAGCAGACAGGATAACTATGGCTACACCTTC.

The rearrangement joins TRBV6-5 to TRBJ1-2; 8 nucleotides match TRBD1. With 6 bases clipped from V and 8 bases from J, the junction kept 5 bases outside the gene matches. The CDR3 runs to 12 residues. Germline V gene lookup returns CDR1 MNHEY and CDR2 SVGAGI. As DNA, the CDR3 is TGTGCCAGCAGCCAAGACAGGGGAGGCTACACCTTC. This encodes CASSQDRGGYTF.